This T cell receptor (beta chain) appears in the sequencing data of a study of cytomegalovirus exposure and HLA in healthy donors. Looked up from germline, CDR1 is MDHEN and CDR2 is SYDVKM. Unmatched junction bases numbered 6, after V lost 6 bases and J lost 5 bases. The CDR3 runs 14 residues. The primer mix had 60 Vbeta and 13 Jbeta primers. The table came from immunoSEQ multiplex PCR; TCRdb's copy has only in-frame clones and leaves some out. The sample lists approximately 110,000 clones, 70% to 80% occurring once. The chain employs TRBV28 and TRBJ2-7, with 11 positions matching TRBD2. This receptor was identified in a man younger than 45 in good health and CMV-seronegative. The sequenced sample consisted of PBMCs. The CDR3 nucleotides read TGTGCCAGCAGGGTAGCGGGAGGGCTGAACGAGCAGTACTTC. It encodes CASRVAGGLNEQYF.